The following is a T cell receptor (beta chain) sequence with its context. Its antigen is unknown. These data come from a study of human T cells and chemical hapten exposure. Study-wide background: During the roughly 24-week study period, patients had diphenylcyclopropenone applied to the scalp every week. Patch tests containing 0.01% DPC, applied to the upper back, were read at 6 days. Small pooled library volume differences chiefly drove per-sample TCR yield variation.

Overall study results and limits: Compared to controls, expanded TCRs made significantly more large clusters of similar CDR3s.

TCRdb independently ran MiXCR on the RACE reads; one entry per CDR3 protein. The table lists about 120,000 distinct CDR3 sequences, about 14% of them singletons. Sample time point: pre-sensitization, week 0. Treatment here: therapeutic diphenylcyclopropenone sensitization with weekly scalp DPC. Germline V gives CDR1 MNHEY, CDR2 SVGEGT. V was trimmed by 2 bases and J by 2 bases, leaving 16 bases between them. There are 17 residues in the CDR3. The sample here was whole blood, taken in connection with sensitization to the hapten diphenylcyclopropenone (DPC). This chain joins TRBV6-2 or TRBV6-3 and TRBJ1-5, with D possibly TRBD1 on 5 matching bases. This receptor was identified in a woman between 18 and 29 years old with alopecia areata. Some clones in this sample may be carry-over from other donors' samples. CDR3 sequence: CASSYNGGGVGNQPQHF. The CDR3, as DNA: TGTGCCAGCAGTTACAATGGCGGGGGGGTTGGCAATCAGCCCCAGCATTTT.